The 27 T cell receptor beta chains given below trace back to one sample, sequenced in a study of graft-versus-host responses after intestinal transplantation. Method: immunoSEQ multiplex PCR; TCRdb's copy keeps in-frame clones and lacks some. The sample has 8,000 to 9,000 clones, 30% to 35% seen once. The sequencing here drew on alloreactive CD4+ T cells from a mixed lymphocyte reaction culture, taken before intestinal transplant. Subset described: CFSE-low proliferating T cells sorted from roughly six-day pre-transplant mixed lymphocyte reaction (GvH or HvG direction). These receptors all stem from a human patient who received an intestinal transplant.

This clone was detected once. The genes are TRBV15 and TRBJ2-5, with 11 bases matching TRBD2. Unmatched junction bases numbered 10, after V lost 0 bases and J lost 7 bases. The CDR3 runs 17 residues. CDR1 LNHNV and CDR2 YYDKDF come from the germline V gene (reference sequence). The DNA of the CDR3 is TGTGCCACCAGCAGAGAGGTAGCGGGAGGGTTGGCTAGGACCCAGTACTTC. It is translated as CATSREVAGGLARTQYF.

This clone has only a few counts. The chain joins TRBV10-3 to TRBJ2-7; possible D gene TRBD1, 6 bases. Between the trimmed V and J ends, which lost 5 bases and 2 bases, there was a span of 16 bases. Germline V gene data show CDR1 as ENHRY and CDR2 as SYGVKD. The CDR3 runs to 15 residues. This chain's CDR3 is CAISTEDRSPYEQYF. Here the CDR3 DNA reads TGTGCCATCAGTACCGAAGACAGGTCCCCCTACGAGCAGTACTTC.

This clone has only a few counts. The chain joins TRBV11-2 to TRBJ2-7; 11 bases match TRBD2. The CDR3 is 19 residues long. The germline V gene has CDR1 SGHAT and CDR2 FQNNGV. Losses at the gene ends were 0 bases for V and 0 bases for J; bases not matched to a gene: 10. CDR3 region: CASSLDSRLAGGVSYEQYF. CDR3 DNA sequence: TGTGCCAGCAGCTTAGATAGTAGGCTAGCGGGAGGCGTCTCCTACGAGCAGTACTTC.

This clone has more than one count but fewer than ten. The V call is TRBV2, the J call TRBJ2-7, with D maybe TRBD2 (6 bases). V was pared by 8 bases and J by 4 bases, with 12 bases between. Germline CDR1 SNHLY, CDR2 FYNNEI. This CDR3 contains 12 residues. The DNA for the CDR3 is TGTGCCAGCCGAACTAGCAGTTACGAGCAGTACTTC. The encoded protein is CASRTSSYEQYF.

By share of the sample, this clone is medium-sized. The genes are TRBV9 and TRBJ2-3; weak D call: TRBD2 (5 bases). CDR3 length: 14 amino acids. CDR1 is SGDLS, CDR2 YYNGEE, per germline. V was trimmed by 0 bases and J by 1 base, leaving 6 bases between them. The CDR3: CASSVDGGTDTQYF. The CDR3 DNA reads TGTGCCAGCAGCGTAGACGGGGGCACAGATACGCAGTATTTT.

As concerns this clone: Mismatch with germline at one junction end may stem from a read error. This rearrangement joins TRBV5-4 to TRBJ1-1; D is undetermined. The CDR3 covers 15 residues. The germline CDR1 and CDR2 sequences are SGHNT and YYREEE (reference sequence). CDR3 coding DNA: TGTGCCAGCAGCCCCGCTCCGGGTTCTAGCACTGACGCTTTCTTT. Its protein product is CASSPAPGSSTDAFF.

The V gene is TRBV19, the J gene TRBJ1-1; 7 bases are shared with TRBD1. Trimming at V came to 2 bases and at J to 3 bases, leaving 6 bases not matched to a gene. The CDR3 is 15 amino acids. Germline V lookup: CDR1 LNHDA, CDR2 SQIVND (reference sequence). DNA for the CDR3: TGTGCCAGTAGTATAAGGAGGGGGCCGGACACTGAAGCTTTCTTT. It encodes CASSIRRGPDTEAFF.

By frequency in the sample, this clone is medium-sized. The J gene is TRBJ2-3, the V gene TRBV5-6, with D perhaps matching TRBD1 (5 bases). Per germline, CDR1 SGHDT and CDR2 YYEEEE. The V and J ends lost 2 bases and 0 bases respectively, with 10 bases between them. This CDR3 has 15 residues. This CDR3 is CASSLGAGSTDTQYF. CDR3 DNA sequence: TGTGCCAGCAGCTTAGGAGCAGGGAGCACAGATACGCAGTATTTT.

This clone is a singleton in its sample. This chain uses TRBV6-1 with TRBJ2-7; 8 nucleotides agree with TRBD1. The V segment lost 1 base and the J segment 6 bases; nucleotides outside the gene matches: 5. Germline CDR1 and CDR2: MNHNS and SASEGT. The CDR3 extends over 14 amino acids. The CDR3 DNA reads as TGTGCCAGCAGTGAAGGGGCAGGGGGCGGCGAGCAGTACTTC. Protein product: CASSEGAGGGEQYF.

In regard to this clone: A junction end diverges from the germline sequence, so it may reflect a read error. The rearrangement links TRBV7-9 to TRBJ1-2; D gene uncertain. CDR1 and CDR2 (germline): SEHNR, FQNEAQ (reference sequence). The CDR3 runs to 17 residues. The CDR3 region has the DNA TGTGCCAGCAGTGAAGAATCAGTTCGGAGCGTCGACTATGGCTACACATTC. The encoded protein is CASSEESVRSVDYGYTF.

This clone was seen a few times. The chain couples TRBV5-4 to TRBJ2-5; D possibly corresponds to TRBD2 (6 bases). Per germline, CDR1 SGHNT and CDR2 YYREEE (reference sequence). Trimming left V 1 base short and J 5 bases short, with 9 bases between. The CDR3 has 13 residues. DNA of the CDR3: TGTGCCAGCAGCTTGAGTCTAGCGGAGACCCAGTACTTC. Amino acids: CASSLSLAETQYF.

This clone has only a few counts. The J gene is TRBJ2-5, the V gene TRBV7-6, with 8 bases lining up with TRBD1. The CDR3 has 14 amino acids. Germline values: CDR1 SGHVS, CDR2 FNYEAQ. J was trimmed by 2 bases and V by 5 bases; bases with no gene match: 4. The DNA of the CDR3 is TGTGCCAGCAGCGCGACAGGGGATCAAGAGACCCAGTACTTC. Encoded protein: CASSATGDQETQYF.

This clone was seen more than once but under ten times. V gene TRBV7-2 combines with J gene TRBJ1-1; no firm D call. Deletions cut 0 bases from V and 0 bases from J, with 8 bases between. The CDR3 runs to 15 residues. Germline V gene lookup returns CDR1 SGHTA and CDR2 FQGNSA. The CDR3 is CASSLASPMNTEAFF. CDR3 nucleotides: TGTGCCAGCAGCTTAGCGTCCCCTATGAACACTGAAGCTTTCTTT.

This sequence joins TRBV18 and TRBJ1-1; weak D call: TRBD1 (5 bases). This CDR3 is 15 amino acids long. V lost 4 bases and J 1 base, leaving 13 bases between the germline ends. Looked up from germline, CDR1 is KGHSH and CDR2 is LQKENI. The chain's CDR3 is CASSLLEGANTEAFF. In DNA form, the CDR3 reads TGTGCCAGCTCACTCCTCGAAGGGGCGAACACTGAAGCTTTCTTT. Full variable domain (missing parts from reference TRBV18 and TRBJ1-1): NAGVMQNPRHLVRRRGQEARLRCSPMKGHSHVYWYRQLPEEGLKFMVYLQKENIIDESGMPKERFSAEFPKEGPSILRIQQVVRGDSAAYFCASSLLEGANTEAFFGQGTRLTVV.

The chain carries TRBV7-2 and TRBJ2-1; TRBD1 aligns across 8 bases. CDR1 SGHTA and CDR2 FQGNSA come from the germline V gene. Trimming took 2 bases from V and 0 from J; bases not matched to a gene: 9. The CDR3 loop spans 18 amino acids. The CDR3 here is CASSLTAGGRGSYNEQFF. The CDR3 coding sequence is TGTGCCAGCAGCTTAACGGCAGGGGGCAGGGGCTCCTACAATGAGCAGTTCTTC.

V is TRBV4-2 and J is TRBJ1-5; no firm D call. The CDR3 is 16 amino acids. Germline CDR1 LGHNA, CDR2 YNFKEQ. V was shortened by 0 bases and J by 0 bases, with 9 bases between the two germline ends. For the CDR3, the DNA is TGTGCCAGCAGCCAAGATGGCGGCCTTAGCAATCAGCCCCAGCATTTT. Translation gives CASSQDGGLSNQPQHF.

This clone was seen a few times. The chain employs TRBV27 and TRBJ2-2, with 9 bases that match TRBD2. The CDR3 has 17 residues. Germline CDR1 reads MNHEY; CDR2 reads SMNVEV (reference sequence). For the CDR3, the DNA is TGTGCGGGGGTTGACGGCGGGAGGGCCGCAGGCACCGGGGAGCTGTTTTTT. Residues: CAGVDGGRAAGTGELFF.

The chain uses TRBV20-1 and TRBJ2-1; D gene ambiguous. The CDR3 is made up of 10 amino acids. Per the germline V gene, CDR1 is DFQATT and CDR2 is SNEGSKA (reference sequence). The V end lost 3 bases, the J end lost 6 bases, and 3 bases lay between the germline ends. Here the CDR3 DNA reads TGCAGTGCTAGCCGCAATGAGCAGTTCTTC. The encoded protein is CSASRNEQFF.

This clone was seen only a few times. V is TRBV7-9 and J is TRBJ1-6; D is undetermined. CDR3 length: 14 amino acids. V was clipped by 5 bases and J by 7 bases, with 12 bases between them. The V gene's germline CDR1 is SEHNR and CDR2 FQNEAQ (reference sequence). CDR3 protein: CASSRLGSNSPLHF. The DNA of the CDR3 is TGTGCCAGCAGCCGACTCGGTTCCAATTCACCCCTCCACTTT. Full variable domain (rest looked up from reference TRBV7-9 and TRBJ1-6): DTGVSQNPRHKITKRGQNVTFRCDPISEHNRLYWYRQTLGQGPEFLTYFQNEAQLEKSRLLSDRFSAERPKGSFSTLEIQRTEQGDSAMYLCASSRLGSNSPLHFGNGTRLTVT.

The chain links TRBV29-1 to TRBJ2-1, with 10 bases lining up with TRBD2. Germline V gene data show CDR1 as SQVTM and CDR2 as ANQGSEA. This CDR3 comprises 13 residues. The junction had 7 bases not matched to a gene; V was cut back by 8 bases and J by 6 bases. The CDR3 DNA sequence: TGCAGCTCTTTGCCTAGCGGGAGCAATGAGCAGTTCTTC. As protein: CSSLPSGSNEQFF.

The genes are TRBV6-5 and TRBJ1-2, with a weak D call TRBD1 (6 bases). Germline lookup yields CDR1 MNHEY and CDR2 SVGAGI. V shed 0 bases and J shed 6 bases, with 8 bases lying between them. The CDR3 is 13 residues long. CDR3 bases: TGTGCCAGCAGTTACTCTAGGGGGAATGGCTACACCTTC. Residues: CASSYSRGNGYTF.

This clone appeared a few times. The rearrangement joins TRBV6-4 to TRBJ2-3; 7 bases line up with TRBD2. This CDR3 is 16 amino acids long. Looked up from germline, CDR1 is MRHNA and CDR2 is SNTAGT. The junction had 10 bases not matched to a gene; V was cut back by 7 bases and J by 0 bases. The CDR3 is CASNATSRSSTDTQYF. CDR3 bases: TGTGCCAGCAATGCGACTAGCAGATCTAGCACAGATACGCAGTATTTT.

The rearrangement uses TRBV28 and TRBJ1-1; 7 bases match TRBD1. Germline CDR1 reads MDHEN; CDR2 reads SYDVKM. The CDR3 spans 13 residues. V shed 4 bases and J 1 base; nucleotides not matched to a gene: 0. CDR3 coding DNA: TGTGCCAGCAGTTCAGGGGGGAACACTGAAGCTTTCTTT. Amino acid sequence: CASSSGGNTEAFF.

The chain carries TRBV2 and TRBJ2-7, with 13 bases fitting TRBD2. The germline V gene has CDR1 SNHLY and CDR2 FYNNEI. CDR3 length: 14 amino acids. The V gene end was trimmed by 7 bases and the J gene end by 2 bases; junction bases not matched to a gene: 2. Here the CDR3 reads CASTGLAGAYEQYF. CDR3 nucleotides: TGTGCCAGCACCGGACTAGCGGGAGCCTACGAGCAGTACTTC.

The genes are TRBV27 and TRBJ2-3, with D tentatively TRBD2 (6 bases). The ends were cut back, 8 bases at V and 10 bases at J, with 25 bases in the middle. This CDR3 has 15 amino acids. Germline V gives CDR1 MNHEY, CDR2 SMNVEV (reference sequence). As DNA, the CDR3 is TGTGCCAGCGGGACTCTATCACAGCCCTGGAATGCGCAGTATTTT. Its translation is CASGTLSQPWNAQYF.

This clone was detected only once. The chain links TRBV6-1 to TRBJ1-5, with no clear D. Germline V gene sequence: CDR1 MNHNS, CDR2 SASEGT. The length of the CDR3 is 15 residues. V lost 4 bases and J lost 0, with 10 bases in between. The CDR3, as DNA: TGTGCCAGCAGTGGCTCAGGTTATAGCAATCAGCCCCAGCATTTT. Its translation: CASSGSGYSNQPQHF.

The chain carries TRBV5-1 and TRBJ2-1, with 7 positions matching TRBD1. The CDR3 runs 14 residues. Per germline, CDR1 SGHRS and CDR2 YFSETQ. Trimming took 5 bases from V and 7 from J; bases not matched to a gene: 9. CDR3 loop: CASRATAGGNEQFF. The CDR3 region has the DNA TGCGCCAGCAGGGCGACTGCAGGGGGAAATGAGCAGTTCTTC.